What follows are 11 T cell receptor beta chains derived from one specimen sequenced in a study of cytomegalovirus exposure and HLA in healthy donors. 60 Vbeta and 13 Jbeta primers were used in PCR. The data were produced by immunoSEQ multiplex PCR, yet TCRdb's version contains in-frame clones alone and is incomplete. Among some 97,000 clones listed, around 80% were seen once. The specimen sequenced was PBMCs. Every receptor here comes from a woman aged 50 to 60 in good health and CMV-seropositive.

V is TRBV7-9 and J is TRBJ2-1, with 8 bases lining up with TRBD2. The CDR3 runs 19 residues. V shed 4 bases, J shed 0 bases, and the junction held 14 bases outside the gene matches. CDR1 and CDR2 from the germline V gene are SEHNR and FQNEAQ (reference sequence). The CDR3 region has the DNA TGTGCCAGCAGCTCCCGAGGACTAGCAGAAACAAGCTCCTACAATGAGCAGTTCTTC. This gives the protein CASSSRGLAETSSYNEQFF.

This chain links TRBV2 with TRBJ1-5, with 7 bases aligning to TRBD1. The CDR3 spans 15 residues. The germline CDR1 and CDR2 sequences are SNHLY and FYNNEI. The J segment lost 7 bases and the V segment lost 0 bases, leaving 6 bases of the junction unmatched. The CDR3 nucleotides are TGTGCCAGCAGTGAAGCCAGGGGGAATGAGCAGCCCCAGCATTTT. Protein product: CASSEARGNEQPQHF.

This chain links TRBV5-1 with TRBJ1-1; no firm D call. V lost 0 bases and J lost 6, with 9 bases in between. The germline gives CDR1 SGHRS, CDR2 YFSETQ. This CDR3 contains 13 residues. In nucleotides, the CDR3 is TGCGCCAGCAGCTTGGTCTTGTTGTCTGAAGCTTTCTTT. It specifies CASSLVLLSEAFF. The entire variable domain, with the rest obtained from reference TRBV5-1 and TRBJ1-1, is as follows: KAGVTQTPRYLIKTRGQQVTLSCSPISGHRSVSWYQQTPGQGLQFLFEYFSETQRNKGNFPGRFSGRQFSNSRSEMNVSTLELGDSALYLCASSLVLLSEAFFGQGTRLTVV.

The chain has TRBV13 and TRBJ2-7; tentative D call: TRBD2 (6 bases). The germline V gene encodes CDR1 PRHDT and CDR2 FYEKMQ (reference sequence). Trimming took 3 bases from V and 1 from J, leaving 7 bases between them. The CDR3 runs to 13 residues. The CDR3 DNA reads as TGTGCCAGCAGCTTCGCGGGATCCTACGAGCAGTACTTC. Encoded protein: CASSFAGSYEQYF. Full variable domain (missing parts from reference TRBV13 and TRBJ2-7): AAGVIQSPRHLIKEKRETATLKCYPIPRHDTVYWYQQGPGQDPQFLISFYEKMQSDKGSIPDRFSAQQFSDYHSELNMSSLELGDSALYFCASSFAGSYEQYFGPGTRLTVT.

This chain uses TRBV30 with TRBJ1-2; D is unclear. Between the trimmed V and J ends, which lost 4 bases and 0 bases, there was a span of 3 bases. This CDR3 is built from 11 residues. From germline, CDR1 is GTSNPN and CDR2 SVGIG (reference sequence). The CDR3 DNA reads TGTGCCTGGACAGCTAACTATGGCTACACCTTC. Protein sequence: CAWTANYGYTF.

This rearrangement joins TRBV11-2 to TRBJ1-2, with TRBD1 matching 12 bases. Per germline, CDR1 SGHAT and CDR2 FQNNGV. The CDR3 totals 18 residues. V lost 0 bases, J lost 6 bases, and 11 bases stayed unmatched. CDR3 nucleotide sequence: TGTGCCAGCAGCTTAGAAGCCGACACCGGGACAGGGGGCAATGGCTACACCTTC. Translation gives CASSLEADTGTGGNGYTF.

This sequence joins TRBV6-1 and TRBJ1-4; D unclear. The CDR3 contains 15 residues. The germline V gene has CDR1 MNHNS and CDR2 SASEGT. V gave up 2 bases and J gave up 0 bases, with 7 bases separating them. The CDR3 nucleotides are TGTGCCAGCAGTGAACAGTGGTCAACTAATGAAAAACTGTTTTTT. Its translation: CASSEQWSTNEKLFF.

This chain joins TRBV7-3 and TRBJ1-1; D call uncertain. Germline-derived CDR1 and CDR2 are SGHTA and FQGTGA. With 9 bases removed from V and 1 base from J, the gap between germline ends came to 15 bases. The CDR3 is made up of 14 amino acids. CDR3 sequence (DNA): TGTGCCAGTAAATTAGATAATTCGAACACTGAAGCTTTCTTT. This translates into CASKLDNSNTEAFF.

The rearrangement links TRBV29-1 to TRBJ1-5; D is unclear. Trimming shortened V by 4 bases and J by 5 bases, and 6 bases separated the two germline ends. CDR1 SQVTM and CDR2 ANQGSEA come from the germline V gene. This CDR3 is built from 11 residues. The CDR3 loop is CSVGGDQPQHF. For the CDR3, the DNA is TGCAGCGTTGGAGGCGATCAGCCCCAGCATTTT. Supplemented by reference TRBV29-1 and TRBJ1-5, the full variable domain reads SAVISQKPSRDICQRGTSLTIQCQVDSQVTMMFWYRQQPGQSLTLIATANQGSEATYESGFVIDKFPISRPNLTFSTLTVSNMSPEDSSIYLCSVGGDQPQHFGDGTRLSIL.

The chain combines TRBV19 with TRBJ2-1; TRBD2 matches 9 bases. Germline V gene data show CDR1 as LNHDA and CDR2 as SQIVND (reference sequence). This CDR3 is 14 amino acids long. Germline trimming cut 5 bases from V and 9 bases from J; bases unmatched to any gene: 8. In DNA, the CDR3 is TGTGCCAGTAGTGTAGCGGGAGCGATGGGTGAGCAGTTCTTC. This gives the protein CASSVAGAMGEQFF.

This clone was found a few times. The chain joins TRBV6-5 to TRBJ1-4, with 9 nucleotides matching TRBD1. There are 15 residues in the CDR3. V shed 5 bases and J 8 bases; nucleotides not matched to a gene: 9. Germline V gives CDR1 MNHEY, CDR2 SVGAGI. The CDR3 region is CASSPRTGVGEKLFF. The CDR3, as DNA: TGTGCCAGCAGTCCGCGGACAGGGGTGGGGGAAAAACTGTTTTTT.